These 24 T cell receptor beta chains originate from one sample sequenced in a study of T cell repertoires in cytomegalovirus infection. TCRdb re-called the reads through MiXCR, storing one row per CDR3 protein. The data show hundreds of thousands of distinct CDR3 sequences, approximately 42% seen once. Their antigens are not known. The sample consisted of cultured PBMCs, taken from culture after CMV antigen stimulation. These TCRs come from a human donor in good health (CMV status not recorded). Some clones in this sample may be carry-over from other donors' samples.

This clonotype has just a few counts. The chain carries TRBV7-9 and TRBJ2-1; a weak D match, TRBD2 (5 bases). CDR1 and CDR2 from the germline V gene are SEHNR and FQNEAQ (reference sequence). V was trimmed by 5 bases and J by 2 bases, leaving 28 bases between them. The CDR3 is 20 amino acids. This chain's CDR3 is CASSPHSGGIGGGPYNEQFF. DNA of the CDR3: TGTGCCAGCAGCCCGCACAGTGGCGGAATTGGCGGAGGTCCCTACAATGAGCAGTTCTTC.

This clonotype was observed many times. The rearrangement uses TRBV7-2 and TRBJ1-1; D unclear. V dropped 7 bases and J dropped 0 bases, with 12 bases sitting between them. The CDR3 sequence is 14 residues long. Germline loops: CDR1 SGHTA, CDR2 FQGNSA. The CDR3 DNA follows: TGTGCCAGCACCGAAGGCCTTTTGAACACTGAAGCTTTCTTT. It translates to CASTEGLLNTEAFF.

CDR3 sequence reads: CASSQRTVRSYNEQFF. The CDR3 coding sequence is TGCGCCAGCAGCCAGCGGACCGTACGCTCCTACAATGAGCAGTTCTTC. The chain carries TRBV4-1 and TRBJ2-1; unclear D gene. The length of the CDR3 is 16 residues. With 3 bases removed from V and 0 bases from J, the gap between germline ends came to 12 bases. Germline CDR1 MGHRA, CDR2 YSYEKL.

The genes are TRBV7-2 and TRBJ2-2; D call uncertain. V lost 5 bases to trimming and J lost 6 bases, with 10 bases between them. This CDR3 has 13 amino acids. Germline CDR1 SGHTA, CDR2 FQGNSA. CDR3: CASSLPLAGELFF. CDR3 DNA: TGTGCCAGCAGCCTCCCCCTCGCCGGGGAGCTGTTTTTT.

The chain carries TRBV25-1 and TRBJ2-5; 9 positions agree with TRBD1. This CDR3 has 15 residues. CDR1 MGHDK and CDR2 SYGVNS come from the germline V gene. The trim removed 8 bases at V and 2 bases at J, leaving 9 bases unmatched. The CDR3 DNA is TGTGCCAGCGGGGCCGGGACAGGGCCACAAGAGACCCAGTACTTC. The encoded protein is CASGAGTGPQETQYF.

The rearrangement joins TRBV28 to TRBJ1-5; a possible D gene is TRBD1 (5 bases). Trimming shortened V by 5 bases and J by 8 bases, and 13 bases separated the two germline ends. Germline V gene sequence: CDR1 MDHEN, CDR2 SYDVKM. The CDR3 contains 13 residues. DNA for the CDR3: TGTGCCAGCAGTAACCTCAGGGCAGAGCCCCAGCATTTT. Translating gives CASSNLRAEPQHF.

The chain employs TRBV9 and TRBJ2-5, with D maybe TRBD1 (5 bases). This CDR3 contains 15 residues. Germline V CDR1 and CDR2: SGDLS, YYNGEE. The germline V and J ends were trimmed by 3 bases and 7 bases, with 19 bases remaining between them. The CDR3 DNA reads as TGTGCCAGCAGCGCCTTGCAAGGGGCTGGGGTGACCCAGTACTTC. Translated: CASSALQGAGVTQYF.

This clonotype was observed a few times. The chain couples TRBV7-2 to TRBJ2-5, with D hard to call. This CDR3 region has 14 residues. The V and J ends lost 3 bases and 4 bases respectively, with 12 bases between them. Germline V CDR1 and CDR2: SGHTA, FQGNSA. The CDR3 DNA is TGTGCCAGCAGCTTTTCAGGATCGTCAGAGACCCAGTACTTC. Translating gives CASSFSGSSETQYF.

The chain couples TRBV2 to TRBJ1-1, with 9 nucleotides matching TRBD1. Germline values: CDR1 SNHLY, CDR2 FYNNEI. CDR3 length equals 16 residues. V was clipped by 6 bases and J by 3 bases; unmatched bases: 11. The CDR3 region has the DNA TGTGCCAGCAGAGCCCTCCTGACAGGGGGTGACACTGAAGCTTTCTTT. It yields the protein CASRALLTGGDTEAFF.

This clonotype was seen a few times. The genes are TRBV7-2 and TRBJ2-7; no clear D. Between the trimmed V and J ends, which lost 2 bases and 3 bases, there was a span of 17 bases. CDR1 is SGHTA, CDR2 FQGNSA, per germline. The CDR3 runs to 16 residues. CDR3 sequence: CASSLIPSWQLYEQYF. CDR3 coding DNA: TGTGCCAGCAGCTTAATCCCTTCCTGGCAGCTCTACGAGCAGTACTTC.

V gene TRBV18 combines with J gene TRBJ1-3; TRBD1 is a possible D gene (5 bases). Germline V lookup: CDR1 KGHSH, CDR2 LQKENI. The CDR3 length is 17 residues. Deletions cut 2 bases from V and 4 bases from J, with 18 bases between. The CDR3 spells CASSPARGSEGGNTIYF. The CDR3 DNA reads TGTGCCAGCTCACCAGCGAGGGGATCCGAAGGCGGAAACACCATATATTTT.

The genes are TRBV20-1 and TRBJ1-5; TRBD1 matches at 8 bases. Germline CDR1 DFQATT, CDR2 SNEGSKA (reference sequence). This CDR3 comprises 14 residues. Trimming took 6 bases from V and 1 from J; bases not matched to a gene: 5. CDR3 DNA sequence: TGCAGTGCCCGACAGGGGACAAGCAATCAGCCCCAGCATTTT. Its translation: CSARQGTSNQPQHF.

This clonotype was observed a few times. The V and J genes are TRBV7-6 and TRBJ2-2; 12 positions match TRBD2. The junction had 6 bases not matched to a gene; V was cut back by 5 bases and J by 2 bases. The CDR3 length is 17 residues. Germline V gives CDR1 SGHVS, CDR2 FNYEAQ. CDR3 in amino acids: CASSQTSGGLNTGELFF. The CDR3 region has the DNA TGTGCCAGCAGCCAGACTAGCGGGGGTCTCAACACCGGGGAGCTGTTTTTT.

Only a few counts were recorded for this clonotype. The chain couples TRBV6-2 or TRBV6-3 to TRBJ2-1, with D uncertain. The ends were cut back, 6 bases at V and 2 bases at J, with 8 bases in the middle. Germline lookup yields CDR1 MNHEY and CDR2 SVGEGT. The CDR3 is 13 residues long. The CDR3 is CASRRTTYNEQFF. Written as DNA, the CDR3 is TGTGCCAGCAGAAGGACCACCTACAATGAGCAGTTCTTC.

V usage is TRBV7-4 and J usage is TRBJ2-3; D is perhaps TRBD1 or TRBD2 (6 bases each). Germline CDR1 SGHVT, CDR2 SQSDAQ. Trimming cost V 5 bases and J 0 bases, with 15 bases left between them. This CDR3 spans 16 amino acids. This chain's CDR3 is CASSASGAASTDTQYF. In DNA, the CDR3 is TGTGCCAGCAGCGCCTCGGGGGCAGCGAGCACAGATACGCAGTATTTT.

This clonotype was counted only a few times. The gene calls are TRBV7-2 and TRBJ2-1; the match to TRBD2 covers 12 bases. This CDR3 spans 16 amino acids. The V gene end was trimmed by 5 bases and the J gene end by 8 bases; junction bases not matched to a gene: 10. Per the germline V gene, CDR1 is SGHTA and CDR2 is FQGNSA. CDR3 sequence reads: CASSHWTSGIEDEQFF. The CDR3 DNA is TGTGCCAGCAGCCATTGGACTAGCGGGATTGAGGATGAGCAGTTCTTC.

This clonotype was counted only a few times. This chain joins TRBV7-8 and TRBJ2-3; tentatively, D is TRBD2 (5 bases). V dropped 1 base and J dropped 2 bases, with 16 bases sitting between them. The CDR3 loop spans 17 amino acids. CDR1 and CDR2 (germline): SGHVS, FQNEAQ. CDR3: CASSLVWAGLTTDTQYF. The CDR3 DNA reads TGTGCCAGCAGCTTAGTTTGGGCGGGCCTCACCACAGATACGCAGTATTTT.

The genes are TRBV12-3 or TRBV12-4 and TRBJ2-1, with a weak D call TRBD2 (5 bases). This CDR3 region has 14 residues. Trimming shortened V by 5 bases and J by 7 bases, and 15 bases separated the two germline ends. The CDR3 region is CASSPRTLTNEQFF. For the CDR3, the DNA is TGTGCCAGCAGTCCCCGGACTTTAACTAATGAGCAGTTCTTC.

This clonotype was observed a few times. The rearrangement links TRBV27 to TRBJ2-7; possibly TRBD1 for D (5 bases). Germline V gives CDR1 MNHEY, CDR2 SMNVEV (reference sequence). This CDR3 region has 15 residues. Trimming removed 4 bases at V and 4 bases at J, with 17 bases between. CDR3 protein: CASSSSLDRPYEQYF. DNA for the CDR3: TGTGCCAGCAGTTCGTCGCTAGACAGACCTTACGAGCAGTACTTC.

The V call is TRBV7-6, the J call TRBJ2-1, with D possibly being TRBD2 (6 bases). Germline V gene lookup returns CDR1 SGHVS and CDR2 FNYEAQ. CDR3 length equals 14 residues. The V gene lost 5 bases and the J gene lost 5 bases, with 13 bases spanning the gap. The CDR3 reads CASSRPGGNNEQFF. CDR3 DNA: TGTGCCAGCAGCAGACCTGGGGGGAACAATGAGCAGTTCTTC.

This clonotype was recorded at least ten times. The chain links TRBV7-4 to TRBJ1-5; no clear D. V was clipped by 1 base and J by 0 bases, with 16 bases between them. Germline-derived CDR1 and CDR2 are SGHVT and SQSDAQ. The CDR3 contains 18 residues. CDR3 in amino acids: CASSLDPRRGYSNQPQHF. CDR3 DNA sequence: TGTGCCAGCAGCTTAGATCCCAGGAGAGGATATAGCAATCAGCCCCAGCATTTT.

The chain links TRBV6-1 to TRBJ2-5; D is perhaps TRBD1 or TRBD2 (5 bases each). Between the trimmed V and J ends, which lost 2 bases and 6 bases, there was a span of 16 bases. The V gene's germline CDR1 is MNHNS and CDR2 SASEGT. The CDR3 covers 15 residues. CDR3 coding DNA: TGTGCCAGCAGTGAATGGTCGGGACCCTTAAAGACCCAGTACTTC. Encoded protein: CASSEWSGPLKTQYF.

V usage is TRBV19 and J usage is TRBJ2-1; 7 nucleotides line up with TRBD2. V gave up 5 bases and J gave up 3 bases; unmatched junction bases: 13. This CDR3 has 17 amino acids. Looked up from germline, CDR1 is LNHDA and CDR2 is SQIVND (reference sequence). CDR3 DNA sequence: TGTGCCAGTAGTCTAGCGGTCGTACGGTCCCTCTACAATGAGCAGTTCTTC. Amino acids: CASSLAVVRSLYNEQFF.

This chain connects TRBV7-2 to TRBJ2-1; 8 bases line up with TRBD2. Germline CDR1 reads SGHTA; CDR2 reads FQGNSA. The CDR3 totals 15 residues. The ends lost 4 bases at V and 7 bases at J; junction bases unmatched: 9. The CDR3 DNA is TGTGCCAGCAGCTCCGCCGGCGGGAGGTCGAATGAGCAGTTCTTC. Protein sequence: CASSSAGGRSNEQFF.